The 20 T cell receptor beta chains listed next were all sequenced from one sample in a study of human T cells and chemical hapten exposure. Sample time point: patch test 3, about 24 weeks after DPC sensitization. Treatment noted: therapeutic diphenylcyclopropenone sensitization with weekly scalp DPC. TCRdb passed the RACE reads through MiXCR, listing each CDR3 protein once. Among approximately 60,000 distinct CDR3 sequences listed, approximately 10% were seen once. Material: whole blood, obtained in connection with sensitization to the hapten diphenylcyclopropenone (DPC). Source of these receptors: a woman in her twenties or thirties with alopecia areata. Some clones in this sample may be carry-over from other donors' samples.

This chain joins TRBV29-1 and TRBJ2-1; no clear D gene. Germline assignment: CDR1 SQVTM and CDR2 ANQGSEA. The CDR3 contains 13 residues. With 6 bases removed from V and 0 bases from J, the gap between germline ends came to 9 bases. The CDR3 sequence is CSVFKSSYNEQFF. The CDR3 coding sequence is TGCAGCGTCTTTAAAAGCTCCTACAATGAGCAGTTCTTC.

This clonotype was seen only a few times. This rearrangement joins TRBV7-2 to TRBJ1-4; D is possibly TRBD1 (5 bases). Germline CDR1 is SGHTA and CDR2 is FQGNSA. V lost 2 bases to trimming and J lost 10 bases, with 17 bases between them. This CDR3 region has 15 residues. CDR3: CASSLSGGSGGKLFF. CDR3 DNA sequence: TGTGCCAGCAGCTTATCCGGGGGGTCGGGAGGAAAACTGTTTTTT.

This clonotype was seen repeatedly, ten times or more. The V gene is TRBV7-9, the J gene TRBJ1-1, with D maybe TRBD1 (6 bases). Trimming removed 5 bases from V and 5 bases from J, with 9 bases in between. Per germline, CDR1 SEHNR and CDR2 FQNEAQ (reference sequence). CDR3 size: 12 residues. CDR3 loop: CASSPQGTEAFF. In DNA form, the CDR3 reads TGTGCCAGCAGCCCGCAGGGGACTGAAGCTTTCTTT. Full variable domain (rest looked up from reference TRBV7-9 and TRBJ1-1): DTGVSQNPRHKITKRGQNVTFRCDPISEHNRLYWYRQTLGQGPEFLTYFQNEAQLEKSRLLSDRFSAERPKGSFSTLEIQRTEQGDSAMYLCASSPQGTEAFFGQGTRLTVV.

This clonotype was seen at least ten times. CDR3 residues: CASSAQGTFTEAFF. The CDR3 DNA reads as TGTGCCAGCAGCGCACAGGGAACATTCACTGAAGCTTTCTTT. The rearrangement uses TRBV14 and TRBJ1-1, with D perhaps matching TRBD1 (6 bases). The CDR3 loop spans 14 amino acids. Between the trimmed V and J ends, which lost 5 bases and 4 bases, there was a span of 14 bases. The germline V gene encodes CDR1 SGHDN and CDR2 FVKESK.

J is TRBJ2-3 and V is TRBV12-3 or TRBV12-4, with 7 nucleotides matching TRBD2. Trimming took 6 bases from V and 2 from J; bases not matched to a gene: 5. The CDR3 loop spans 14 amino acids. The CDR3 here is CASSGGSPTDTQYF. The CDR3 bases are TGTGCCAGCAGCGGCGGGAGTCCCACAGATACGCAGTATTTT.

The CDR3: CASSYTDRGPLEQYF. The CDR3 DNA is TGTGCCAGCAGCTATACGGACAGGGGGCCGTTAGAGCAGTACTTC. The V gene is TRBV7-2, the J gene TRBJ2-7; 11 bases agree with TRBD1. J lost 7 bases, V lost 4 bases, and 9 bases had no gene match. Germline V CDR1 and CDR2: SGHTA, FQGNSA. CDR3 size: 15 residues.

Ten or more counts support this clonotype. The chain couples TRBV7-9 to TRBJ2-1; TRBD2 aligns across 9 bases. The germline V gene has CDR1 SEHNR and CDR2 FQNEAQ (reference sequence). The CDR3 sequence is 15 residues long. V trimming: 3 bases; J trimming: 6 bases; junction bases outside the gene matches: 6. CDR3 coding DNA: TGTGCCAGCAGCTTCGGCGGGGGGGCGGTCAATGAGCAGTTCTTC. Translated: CASSFGGGAVNEQFF.

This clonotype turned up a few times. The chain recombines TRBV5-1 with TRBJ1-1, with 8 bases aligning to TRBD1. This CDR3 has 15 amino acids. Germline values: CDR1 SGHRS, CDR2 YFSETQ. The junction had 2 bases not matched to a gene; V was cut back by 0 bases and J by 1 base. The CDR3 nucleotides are TGCGCCAGCAGCTTGGCCGGGACAGGGAACACTGAAGCTTTCTTT. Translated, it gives CASSLAGTGNTEAFF.

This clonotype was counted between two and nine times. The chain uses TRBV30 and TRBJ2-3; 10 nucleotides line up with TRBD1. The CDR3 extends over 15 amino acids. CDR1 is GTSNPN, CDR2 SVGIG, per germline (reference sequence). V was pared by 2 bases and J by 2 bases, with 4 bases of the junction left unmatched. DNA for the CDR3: TGTGCCTGGAGTTCGGGACAGGGGCCCACAGATACGCAGTATTTT. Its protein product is CAWSSGQGPTDTQYF.

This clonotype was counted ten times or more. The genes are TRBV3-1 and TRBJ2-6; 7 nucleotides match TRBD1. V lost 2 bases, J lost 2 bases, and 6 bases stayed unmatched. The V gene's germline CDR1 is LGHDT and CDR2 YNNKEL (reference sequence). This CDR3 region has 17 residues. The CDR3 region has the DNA TGTGCCAGCAGCCAACACACAGGGGCAACTGGGGCCAACGTCCTGACTTTC. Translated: CASSQHTGATGANVLTF.

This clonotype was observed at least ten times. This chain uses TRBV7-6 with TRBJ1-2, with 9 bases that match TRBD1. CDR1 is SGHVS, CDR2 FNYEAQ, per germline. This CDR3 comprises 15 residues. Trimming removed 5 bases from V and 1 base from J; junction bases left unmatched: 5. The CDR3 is CASSPGTGLNYGYTF. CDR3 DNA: TGTGCCAGCAGCCCCGGGACAGGGCTTAACTATGGCTACACCTTC.

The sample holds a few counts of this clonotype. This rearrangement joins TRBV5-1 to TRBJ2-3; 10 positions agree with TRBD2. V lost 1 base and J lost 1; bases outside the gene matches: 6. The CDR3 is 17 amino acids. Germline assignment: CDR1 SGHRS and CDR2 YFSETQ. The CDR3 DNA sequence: TGCGCCAGCAGCTTGCCGTCTAGCGGGGGCCGCACAGATACGCAGTATTTT. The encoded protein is CASSLPSSGGRTDTQYF.

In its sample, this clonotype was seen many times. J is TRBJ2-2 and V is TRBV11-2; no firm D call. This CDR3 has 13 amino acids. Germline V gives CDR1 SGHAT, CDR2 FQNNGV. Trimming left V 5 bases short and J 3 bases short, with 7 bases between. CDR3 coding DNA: TGTGCCAGCAGCACCCAGTACACCGGGGAGCTGTTTTTT. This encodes CASSTQYTGELFF.

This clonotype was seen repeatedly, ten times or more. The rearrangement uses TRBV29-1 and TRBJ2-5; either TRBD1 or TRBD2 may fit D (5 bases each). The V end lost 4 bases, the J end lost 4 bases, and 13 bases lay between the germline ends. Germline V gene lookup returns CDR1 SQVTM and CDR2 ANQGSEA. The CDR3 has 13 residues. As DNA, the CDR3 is TGCAGCGTTGGGTTAAGGGACGGAGAGACCCAGTACTTC. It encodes CSVGLRDGETQYF.

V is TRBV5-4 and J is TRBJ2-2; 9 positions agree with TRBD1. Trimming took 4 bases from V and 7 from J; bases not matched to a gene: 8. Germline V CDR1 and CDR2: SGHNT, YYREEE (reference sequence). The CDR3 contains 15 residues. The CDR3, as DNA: TGTGCCAGCAGCACAGGGGGCCTGATTGGCGGGGAGCTGTTTTTT. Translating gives CASSTGGLIGGELFF.

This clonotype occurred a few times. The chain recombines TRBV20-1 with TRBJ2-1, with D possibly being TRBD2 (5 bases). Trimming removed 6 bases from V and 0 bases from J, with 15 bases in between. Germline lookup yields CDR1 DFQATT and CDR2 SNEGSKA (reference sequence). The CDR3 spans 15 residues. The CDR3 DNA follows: TGCAGTGCAAGTCTAGCTCCGAGCTCCTACAATGAGCAGTTCTTC. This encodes CSASLAPSSYNEQFF.

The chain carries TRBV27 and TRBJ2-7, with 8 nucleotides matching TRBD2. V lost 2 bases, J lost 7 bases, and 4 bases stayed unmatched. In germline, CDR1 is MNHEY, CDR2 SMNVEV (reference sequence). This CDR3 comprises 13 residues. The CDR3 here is CASSLSGGWEQYF. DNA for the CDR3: TGTGCCAGCAGTTTAAGCGGGGGATGGGAGCAGTACTTC.

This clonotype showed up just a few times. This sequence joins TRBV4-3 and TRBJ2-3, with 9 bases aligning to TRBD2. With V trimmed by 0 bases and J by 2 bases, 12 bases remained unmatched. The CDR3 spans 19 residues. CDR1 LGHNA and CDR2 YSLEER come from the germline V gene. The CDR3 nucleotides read TGCGCCAGCAGCCAAGATCTTAGCGGGGGCCAACTCCTCACAGATACGCAGTATTTT. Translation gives CASSQDLSGGQLLTDTQYF.

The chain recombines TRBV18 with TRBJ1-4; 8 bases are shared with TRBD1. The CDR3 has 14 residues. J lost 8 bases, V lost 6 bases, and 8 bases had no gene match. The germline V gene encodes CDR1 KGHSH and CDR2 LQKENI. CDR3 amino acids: CASSTGTGNEKLFF. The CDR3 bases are TGTGCCAGCTCTACCGGGACAGGAAACGAAAAACTGTTTTTT.

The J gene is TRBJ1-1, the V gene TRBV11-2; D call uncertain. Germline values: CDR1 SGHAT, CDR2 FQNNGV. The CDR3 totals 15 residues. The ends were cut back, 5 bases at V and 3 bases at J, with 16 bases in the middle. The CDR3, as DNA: TGTGCCAGCAGCCTTAGACCGACCGAGTACACTGAAGCTTTCTTT. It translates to CASSLRPTEYTEAFF.